Detailed here is one T cell receptor beta chain. Its antigen remains unknown. Generated by immunoSEQ multiplex PCR, the TCRdb table keeps only in-frame clones and is missing some. The sample includes 70,000 or so clones, approximately 86% of them seen just once. The data belong to a study of OX40 agonist ivuxolimab in advanced cancers. Study-level information: Of mixed ages from about 20 to 90 and averaging approximately 60 years, the group was roughly 83% male.

Study findings and constraints: CD4+ and CD8+ blood T cells expanded clonally by week 6 at 0.1 to 3.0 mg/kg.

Patients were ruled out by autoimmune disease history or systemic immunosuppression. Per germline, CDR1 MDHEN and CDR2 SYDVKM. This CDR3 is 15 amino acids long. V was pared by 5 bases and J by 4 bases, with 14 bases between. The origin of this receptor is an adult with an advanced solid tumor such as melanoma, head and neck, liver or kidney cancer. V is TRBV28 and J is TRBJ1-4, with TRBD1 as a possible D gene (5 bases). Material: CD4+ or CD8+ T cells sorted from blood, obtained in a trial of the OX40 agonist ivuxolimab. CDR3 sequence reads: CASSPLTELNEKLFF. The CDR3 DNA reads as TGTGCCAGCAGTCCATTGACAGAGCTTAATGAAAAACTGTTTTTT.